This T cell receptor (beta chain) stems from a study of cytomegalovirus exposure and HLA in healthy donors. Overall study findings and caveats: Specific recognition of CMV antigens was confirmed in vitro for a few chains (all CMV-associated).

A remark on this clone: No antigen is known for it.

In the PCR, 60 Vbeta and 13 Jbeta primers were used. Repertoires were generated with immunoSEQ multiplex PCR, while TCRdb's copy carries only in-frame clones and drops some. The sample shows 200,000 to 250,000 clones, roughly 91% of them seen only once. Germline V lookup: CDR1 SGHVS, CDR2 FNYEAQ. Trimming pared 3 bases from V and 3 bases from J, leaving 12 bases between. The CDR3 loop spans 14 amino acids. Sequenced material: PBMCs. The J gene is TRBJ2-7, the V gene TRBV7-6, with D maybe TRBD1 (5 bases). The sequence was collected from a woman between 18 and 29 years old in good health and CMV-seronegative. CDR3 sequence reads: CASSFGAGHYEQYF. DNA of the CDR3: TGTGCCAGCAGCTTTGGGGCAGGTCACTACGAGCAGTACTTC.